The TCR beta chain described here comes from a study of CD8 T cells in Susac syndrome. A quantity of about 0.5 to 1 ug RNA underwent reverse transcription using random hexamers. MiXCR, run by TCRdb on the immunoSEQ multiplex PCR reads, gives a single entry per CDR3 protein. The sample contains about 130,000 distinct CDR3 sequences, around 95% of which appear only once. This sequence originates from a human donor with Susac syndrome. The sequencing sample was made of CD8+ T cells from PBMCs.

CDR3: CASIIRGGELFF. The CDR3 region has the DNA TGTGCCAGCATCATCCGGGGCGGGGAGCTGTTTTTT. This chain joins TRBV12-3 or TRBV12-4 and TRBJ2-2; a weak D match, TRBD2 (5 bases). With 7 bases removed from V and 7 bases from J, the gap between germline ends came to 10 bases. CDR3 length equals 12 residues.